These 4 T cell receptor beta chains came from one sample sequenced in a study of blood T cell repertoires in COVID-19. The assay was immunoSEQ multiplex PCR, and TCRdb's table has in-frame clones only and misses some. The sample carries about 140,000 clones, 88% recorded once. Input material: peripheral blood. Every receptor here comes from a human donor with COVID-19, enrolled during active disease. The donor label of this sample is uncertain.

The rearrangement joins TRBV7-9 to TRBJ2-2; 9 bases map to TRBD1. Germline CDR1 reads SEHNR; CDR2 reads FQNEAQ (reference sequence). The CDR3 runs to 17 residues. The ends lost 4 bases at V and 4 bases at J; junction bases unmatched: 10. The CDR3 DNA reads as TGTGCCAGCAGCTATCCTACAGGGGGCGCGGGCACCGGGGAGCTGTTTTTT. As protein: CASSYPTGGAGTGELFF.

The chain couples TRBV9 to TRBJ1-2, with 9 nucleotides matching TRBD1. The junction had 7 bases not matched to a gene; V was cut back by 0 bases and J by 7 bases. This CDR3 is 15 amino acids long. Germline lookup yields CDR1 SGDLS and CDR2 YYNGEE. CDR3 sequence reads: CASSVGGQGVVGYTF. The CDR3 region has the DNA TGTGCCAGCAGCGTAGGGGGACAGGGAGTTGTTGGCTACACCTTC.

The CDR3 reads CASSPTSGGSSHEQYF. CDR3 bases: TGTGCCAGCAGCCCAACCTCCGGGGGAAGTTCCCACGAGCAGTACTTC. The chain joins TRBV4-2 to TRBJ2-7; D is possibly TRBD2 (6 bases). The CDR3 contains 16 residues. CDR1 and CDR2 from the germline V gene are LGHNA and YNFKEQ. The V gene lost 4 bases and the J gene lost 5 bases, with 21 bases spanning the gap.

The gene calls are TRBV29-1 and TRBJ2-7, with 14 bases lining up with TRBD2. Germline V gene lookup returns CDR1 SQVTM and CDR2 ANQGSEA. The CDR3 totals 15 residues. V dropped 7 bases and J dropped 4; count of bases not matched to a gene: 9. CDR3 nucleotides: TGCAGCGATGCCCTTGGGACTAGCGGGAGTTACGAGCAGTACTTC. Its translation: CSDALGTSGSYEQYF.